The source of this TCR beta chain is a study of cytomegalovirus exposure and HLA in healthy donors. Study observations and caveats: Rarity marked most TCR sequences, yet some public TCRs occurred in many donors. With DRB1 most and HLA-C fewest, TCR association rates differed between HLA loci in a later analysis.

Healthy individuals who donated bone marrow served as the donors. These donors counted as nominally healthy when sampled, but unrecorded immune exposures were likely. The V segment lost 2 bases and the J segment 2 bases; nucleotides outside the gene matches: 8. The germline V gene has CDR1 MNHEY and CDR2 SMNVEV (reference sequence). The CDR3 is made up of 19 amino acids. This clone showed up just once. Its antigen is unidentified. The PCR had 60 Vbeta and 13 Jbeta primers. Profiling relied on immunoSEQ multiplex PCR, and the TCRdb table lists in-frame clones only, not all of them. The table includes roughly 98,000 clones, roughly 74% detected once.

Input material: PBMCs. This TCR was sampled from a woman in her 70s in good health and CMV-seropositive. The chain combines TRBV27 with TRBJ2-3, with 15 bases lining up with TRBD2. CDR3 amino acids: CASSLRSGLAGGYTDTQYF. CDR3 bases: TGTGCCAGCAGTTTACGTTCGGGACTAGCGGGGGGCTACACAGATACGCAGTATTTT.